This TCR beta chain was identified during a study of identical twins. Trimming removed 5 bases from V and 5 bases from J, with 10 bases in between. The CDR3 covers 12 residues. Germline V CDR1 and CDR2: MNHNS, SASEGT. A remark on this clonotype: This sequence may be a read error, since a much larger clone differs from it by one base.

TCRdb re-called the 5' RACE reads with MiXCR, one entry per CDR3 protein. Of over 500,000 distinct CDR3 sequences in the sample, 22% were seen once. A further study also used this sample, focusing on T cells expressing NK-cell markers. According to that study: A few donors showed these clonotypes also leading the CD3+CD56-NKG2C+ fraction.

The chain recombines TRBV6-1 with TRBJ2-7, with a weak D call TRBD1 (5 bases). This TCR was recovered from a woman aged 18-29 years in good health. Sequences were obtained from CD4+ T cells sorted from blood. The CDR3 coding sequence is TGTGCCAGCAGTCCCACAGGTGACGAGCAGTACTTC. Translated: CASSPTGDEQYF.